A single sample gave rise to the 26 T cell receptor beta chains below, sequenced in a study of human T cells and chemical hapten exposure. Time point defined: healthy volunteer bleed at 2 weeks. Blood, whole and unfractionated, served as the source for total RNA extraction. TCRdb ran MiXCR on the RACE reads and lists one entry per CDR3 protein. The sample yields some 120,000 distinct CDR3 sequences, approximately 9% seen once. Input material: whole blood. These receptor sequences come from a male donor in good health. Some clones in this sample may be carry-over from other donors' samples.

This clonotype appeared a few times. The genes are TRBV4-1 and TRBJ2-2, with a tentative D call TRBD2 (6 bases). Between the trimmed V and J ends, which lost 4 bases and 6 bases, there was a span of 15 bases. Germline CDR1 reads MGHRA; CDR2 reads YSYEKL. The CDR3 extends over 15 amino acids. The CDR3 coding sequence is TGCGCCAGCAGCCCTACTAGCCTCTCCGCCGGGGAGCTGTTTTTT. This translates into CASSPTSLSAGELFF.

The chain joins TRBV19 to TRBJ2-7; the D is unclear. The germline V gene encodes CDR1 LNHDA and CDR2 SQIVND (reference sequence). The CDR3 runs to 13 residues. The V and J ends lost 4 bases and 3 bases respectively, with 10 bases between them. The chain's CDR3 is CASSRAFNYEQYF. The DNA of the CDR3 is TGTGCCAGTAGTAGAGCCTTCAACTACGAGCAGTACTTC.

This clonotype was recorded at least ten times. The gene calls are TRBV6-1 and TRBJ2-5; TRBD1 aligns across 9 bases. With V trimmed by 1 base and J by 4 bases, 7 bases remained unmatched. Germline CDR1 MNHNS, CDR2 SASEGT. The CDR3 spans 16 residues. The CDR3, as DNA: TGTGCCAGCAGTGAAGATACGGGACAGGGCGCAGAGACCCAGTACTTC. It yields the protein CASSEDTGQGAETQYF.

Notes on this clonotype: A read error may explain this, as a much larger clone is one base away. As the CDR3 is not closed by the conserved phenylalanine or tryptophan, this likely results from a read error. The chain combines TRBV5-1 with TRBJ2-3; D not certain. The V end was cut by 4 bases, the J end by 2 bases, with 5 bases between. Germline CDR1 reads SGHRS; CDR2 reads YFSETQ. The CDR3 spans 12 residues. DNA of the CDR3: TGCGCCAGCAGCCAAAACACAGATACGCAGTATTCT. Translation: CASSQNTDTQYS.

This chain joins TRBV7-9 and TRBJ1-2, with unresolved D. Trimming removed 2 bases at V and 0 bases at J, with 7 bases between. Germline V CDR1 and CDR2: SEHNR, FQNEAQ (reference sequence). The CDR3 covers 14 residues. The CDR3 DNA sequence: TGTGCCAGCAGCTTATGGCAGCCTAACTATGGCTACACCTTC. As protein: CASSLWQPNYGYTF.

The chain couples TRBV10-3 to TRBJ2-4; TRBD2 agrees at 14 bases. V gave up 3 bases and J gave up 1 base; unmatched junction bases: 11. Germline V lookup: CDR1 ENHRY, CDR2 SYGVKD. CDR3 length equals 20 residues. The CDR3 coding sequence is TGTGCCATCAGTGAACTCCCGGGACTAGCGGGAGTATGGGCCAAAAACATTCAGTACTTC. Protein sequence: CAISELPGLAGVWAKNIQYF.

In DNA, the CDR3 is TGTGCCAGCACTACCCTCGACAGGAAACATTACGAGCAGTACTTC. This codes for CASTTLDRKHYEQYF. This sequence joins TRBV6-6 and TRBJ2-7, with D maybe TRBD1 (6 bases). CDR3 length: 15 amino acids. Trimming took 7 bases from V and 4 from J, leaving 20 bases between them. CDR1 is MNHNY and CDR2 is SVGAGI in the germline V gene (reference sequence).

There are a few counts of this clonotype. V usage is TRBV20-1 and J usage is TRBJ1-3, with D possibly being TRBD1 (6 bases). There are 17 residues in the CDR3. Looked up from germline, CDR1 is DFQATT and CDR2 is SNEGSKA (reference sequence). V dropped 2 bases and J dropped 0 bases, with 17 bases sitting between them. CDR3 in DNA: TGCAGTGCTAGACCAGGTTTCGGGGGCCGCTCTGGAAACACCATATATTTT. This gives the protein CSARPGFGGRSGNTIYF.

This clonotype was observed at least ten times. This chain joins TRBV2 and TRBJ1-5; 10 bases fit TRBD1. V gave up 1 base and J gave up 7 bases; unmatched junction bases: 4. This CDR3 region has 15 residues. The V gene's germline CDR1 is SNHLY and CDR2 FYNNEI. DNA of the CDR3: TGTGCCAGCAGTGAAGGGACAGGGGGGGGACAGCCCCAGCATTTT. Its translation: CASSEGTGGGQPQHF.

J is TRBJ2-2 and V is TRBV7-9, with 8 bases lining up with TRBD1. Trimming at V came to 7 bases and at J to 4 bases, leaving 8 bases not matched to a gene. Germline V lookup: CDR1 SEHNR, CDR2 FQNEAQ (reference sequence). The CDR3 sequence is 15 residues long. CDR3 bases: TGTGCCAGCACCCCGACAGGGGTAGGCACCGGGGAGCTGTTTTTT. This codes for CASTPTGVGTGELFF.

The V and J genes are TRBV29-1 and TRBJ2-6, with TRBD1 matching over 9 bases. CDR1 and CDR2 from the germline V gene are SQVTM and ANQGSEA. V lost 1 base to trimming and J lost 3 bases; unmatched junction nucleotides: 13. The CDR3 length is 19 residues. The CDR3 DNA follows: TGCAGCGTTGAAGCCGAGGGACAGGGTCCCTTCAGTGGGGCCAACGTCCTGACTTTC. Its protein product is CSVEAEGQGPFSGANVLTF.

The sample holds a few counts of this clonotype. J is TRBJ2-7 and V is TRBV7-2; 8 nucleotides line up with TRBD1. V shed 5 bases, J shed 1 base, and the junction held 7 bases outside the gene matches. The CDR3 is made up of 15 amino acids. Germline loops: CDR1 SGHTA, CDR2 FQGNSA. The CDR3 reads CASSPGTGFSYEQYF. In nucleotides, the CDR3 is TGTGCCAGCAGCCCCGGGACAGGCTTTTCCTACGAGCAGTACTTC.

This clonotype has more than one count but fewer than ten. V and J are TRBV20-1 and TRBJ1-1, with 10 bases matching TRBD1. This CDR3 contains 14 residues. CDR1 is DFQATT, CDR2 SNEGSKA, per germline (reference sequence). With 8 bases clipped from V and 0 bases from J, the junction kept 6 bases outside the gene matches. The CDR3 DNA is TGCAGTAACAGACAGGGGGCTATGAACACTGAAGCTTTCTTT. Its protein is CSNRQGAMNTEAFF.

This clonotype has a count of ten or more. This chain links TRBV2 with TRBJ2-5; 11 bases map to TRBD2. CDR3 length: 16 amino acids. Germline V gene data show CDR1 as SNHLY and CDR2 as FYNNEI. Trimming cost V 7 bases and J 5 bases; bases outside gene matches: 12. CDR3 residues: CASTRASSGRTETQYF. In nucleotides, the CDR3 is TGTGCCAGCACCAGAGCGTCTAGCGGGAGGACGGAGACCCAGTACTTC.

This clonotype has a handful of counts. The V call is TRBV5-1, the J call TRBJ2-3, with 10 bases that match TRBD1. The junction had 10 bases not matched to a gene; V was cut back by 5 bases and J by 4 bases. The CDR3 runs 16 residues. Germline V gene sequence: CDR1 SGHRS, CDR2 YFSETQ. The CDR3 loop reads CASRSNRDRGPDTQYF. CDR3 nucleotide sequence: TGCGCCAGCAGGTCTAACCGGGACAGGGGCCCAGATACGCAGTATTTT.

This clonotype was picked up a small number of times. The chain recombines TRBV7-9 with TRBJ1-1; tentative D call: TRBD1 (6 bases). The CDR3 is 16 amino acids. Trimming cost V 4 bases and J 4 bases, with 19 bases left between them. Germline V CDR1 and CDR2: SEHNR, FQNEAQ (reference sequence). For the CDR3, the DNA is TGTGCCAGCAGCTCTTCGGACAGATCACTGGGCACTGAAGCTTTCTTT. It is translated as CASSSSDRSLGTEAFF.

This clonotype was counted between two and nine times. The gene calls are TRBV7-9 and TRBJ1-2; 12 bases agree with TRBD1. Trimming took 4 bases from V and 5 from J; bases not matched to a gene: 8. Germline V gene lookup returns CDR1 SEHNR and CDR2 FQNEAQ (reference sequence). The CDR3 has 16 residues. The chain's CDR3 is CASSSGTGGGFYGYTF. CDR3 in DNA: TGTGCCAGCAGCTCCGGGACAGGGGGCGGATTTTATGGCTACACCTTC.

Concerning this clonotype itself: Here the CDR3 omits its conserved ending phenylalanine or tryptophan, so a read error is the likely source. V is TRBV6-2 or TRBV6-3 and J is TRBJ2-7, with D perhaps matching TRBD2 (6 bases). Germline lookup yields CDR1 MNHEY and CDR2 SVGEGT. V was shortened by 11 bases and J by 7 bases, with 18 bases between the two germline ends. The CDR3 length is 12 residues. CDR3: CAGSGTSGEQYS. The CDR3, as DNA: TGTGCCGGGTCGGGGACTTCAGGGGAGCAGTACTCC.

J is TRBJ2-7 and V is TRBV6-2 or TRBV6-3; D is uncertain. Germline assignment: CDR1 MNHEY and CDR2 SVGEGT. V shed 4 bases and J shed 5 bases, with 18 bases lying between them. The CDR3 has 15 residues. CDR3 region: CASSFPIGRIDEQYF. CDR3 nucleotide sequence: TGTGCCAGCAGTTTTCCTATCGGGCGGATTGACGAGCAGTACTTC.

This clonotype was observed a handful of times. The chain combines TRBV4-1 with TRBJ2-1, with D perhaps matching TRBD2 (5 bases). Germline lookup yields CDR1 MGHRA and CDR2 YSYEKL. Trimming removed 1 base from V and 6 bases from J, with 7 bases in between. The CDR3 extends over 13 amino acids. The CDR3 nucleotides are TGCGCCAGCAGCCAAGCTGCGGGCAATGAGCAGTTCTTC. It yields the protein CASSQAAGNEQFF.

This clonotype was observed a handful of times. The chain carries TRBV7-3 and TRBJ2-5, with a weak D call TRBD1 (6 bases). Trimming shortened V by 5 bases and J by 4 bases, and 17 bases separated the two germline ends. Per germline, CDR1 SGHTA and CDR2 FQGTGA. The CDR3 is 15 residues long. This CDR3 is CASSPRGNFRETQYF. The CDR3 nucleotides read TGTGCCAGCAGCCCCAGGGGTAACTTTCGAGAGACCCAGTACTTC.

The chain carries TRBV7-9 and TRBJ2-1, with D possibly matching TRBD2 (6 bases). This CDR3 comprises 13 residues. The V end was cut by 2 bases, the J end by 7 bases, with 9 bases between. In germline, CDR1 is SEHNR, CDR2 FQNEAQ (reference sequence). The CDR3 loop is CASSLFGGNEQFF. The DNA for the CDR3 is TGTGCCAGCAGCTTATTTGGGGGGAATGAGCAGTTCTTC.

In its sample, this clonotype was seen a few times. The CDR3 here is CASSLWTGITDTQYF. CDR3 nucleotides: TGTGCCAGCAGCCTCTGGACAGGTATCACAGATACGCAGTATTTT. The gene calls are TRBV14 and TRBJ2-3; 7 bases line up with TRBD1. CDR1 and CDR2 (germline): SGHDN, FVKESK. The J segment lost 2 bases and the V segment lost 4 bases, leaving 6 bases of the junction unmatched. This CDR3 is built from 15 residues.

This clonotype was seen many times. The V call is TRBV5-1, the J call TRBJ1-1; no clear D gene. Germline lookup yields CDR1 SGHRS and CDR2 YFSETQ. V was cut by 4 bases and J by 0 bases, with 13 bases left in between. CDR3 length: 15 residues. DNA for the CDR3: TGCGCCAGCAGCAGGGAGCAACAGATGAACACTGAAGCTTTCTTT. Encoded protein: CASSREQQMNTEAFF.

This clonotype was counted a few times. The chain couples TRBV9 to TRBJ2-5, with 12 positions matching TRBD1. Trimming took 7 bases from V and 4 from J; bases not matched to a gene: 11. Germline V gene lookup returns CDR1 SGDLS and CDR2 YYNGEE. CDR3 length: 16 amino acids. The chain's CDR3 is CASRKRDRGRGETQYF. CDR3 nucleotide sequence: TGTGCCAGCCGAAAGAGGGACAGGGGGCGAGGAGAGACCCAGTACTTC.

This chain joins TRBV4-2 and TRBJ2-3; D is undetermined. Germline V gene lookup returns CDR1 LGHNA and CDR2 YNFKEQ. Trimming stripped 1 base from V and 6 bases from J, with 5 bases between. The CDR3 is 12 residues long. CDR3 nucleotides: TGTGCCAGCAGCCAAGTGCAGGATACGCAGTATTTT. Protein product: CASSQVQDTQYF.